Following are 14 T cell receptor beta chains from one sample sequenced in a study of cytomegalovirus exposure and HLA in healthy donors. PCR employed 60 Vbeta and 13 Jbeta primers. Sequencing was performed with immunoSEQ multiplex PCR; in TCRdb, only in-frame clones are kept and a portion is missing. Here the sample spans some 150,000 clones, over 70% being singletons. Sequencing was carried out using PBMCs. These receptors were taken from a female donor in good health and CMV-seronegative.

V gene TRBV30 combines with J gene TRBJ1-1; 7 bases map to TRBD1. Germline V gene lookup returns CDR1 GTSNPN and CDR2 SVGIG (reference sequence). The CDR3 has 13 residues. V trimming: 2 bases; J trimming: 5 bases; junction bases outside the gene matches: 5. The CDR3 sequence is CAWSRDRATEAFF. The DNA for the CDR3 is TGTGCCTGGAGTCGCGACAGGGCTACTGAAGCTTTCTTT.

V and J are TRBV29-1 and TRBJ1-3; weak D call: TRBD1 (5 bases). The CDR3 is made up of 14 amino acids. Per germline, CDR1 SQVTM and CDR2 ANQGSEA. The ends were cut back, 5 bases at V and 0 bases at J, with 11 bases in the middle. CDR3 protein: CSVSDINSGNTIYF. The CDR3 bases are TGCAGCGTTTCGGACATAAACTCTGGAAACACCATATATTTT.

This clone was seen more than once but under ten times. This chain joins TRBV29-1 and TRBJ1-1; 9 bases are a match to TRBD1. V gave up 8 bases and J gave up 6 bases; unmatched junction bases: 13. Germline CDR1 reads SQVTM; CDR2 reads ANQGSEA. The CDR3 spans 14 residues. The CDR3 DNA reads TGCAGCACCGCCTCCGACAGGGGGATATCTGAAGCTTTCTTT. Translating it yields CSTASDRGISEAFF.

CDR3 protein: CASGSQGIGTDTQYF. The DNA for the CDR3 is TGTGCTAGTGGTTCTCAGGGGATAGGCACAGATACGCAGTATTTT. The rearrangement links TRBV12-5 to TRBJ2-3; D is possibly TRBD1 (6 bases). This CDR3 comprises 15 residues. V shed 4 bases and J shed 1 base, with 12 bases lying between them. CDR1 and CDR2 (germline): LGHNT, FRNRAP.

This clone was detected only a few times. The rearrangement joins TRBV28 to TRBJ2-3, with 8 bases fitting TRBD2. The V segment lost 7 bases and the J segment 5 bases; nucleotides outside the gene matches: 8. The CDR3 runs 14 residues. Germline loops: CDR1 MDHEN, CDR2 SYDVKM. The CDR3: CASTDLGGVDTQYF. The CDR3 DNA reads as TGTGCCAGCACCGATCTCGGGGGGGTAGATACGCAGTATTTT.

The rearrangement joins TRBV2 to TRBJ2-7; TRBD2 matches 9 bases. In germline, CDR1 is SNHLY, CDR2 FYNNEI. The junction had 8 bases not matched to a gene; V was cut back by 6 bases and J by 2 bases. CDR3 length: 15 amino acids. The CDR3 region is CASRETSGAPYEQYF. For the CDR3, the DNA is TGTGCCAGCAGGGAGACTAGCGGCGCTCCCTACGAGCAGTACTTC.

The chain employs TRBV6-5 and TRBJ2-1, with 8 bases lining up with TRBD1. The trim removed 2 bases at V and 7 bases at J, leaving 7 bases unmatched. The CDR3 totals 15 residues. Germline V lookup: CDR1 MNHEY, CDR2 SVGAGI. The CDR3: CASSYGQGARNEQFF. The CDR3 DNA sequence: TGTGCCAGCAGTTACGGGCAGGGGGCGCGGAATGAGCAGTTCTTC.

Comments on this clone: A read error may produce the germline difference seen at one junction end. The chain has TRBV27 and TRBJ1-2, with D tentatively TRBD1 (5 bases). The CDR3 contains 15 residues. The germline CDR1 and CDR2 sequences are MNHEY and SMNVEV (reference sequence). The CDR3 sequence is CASSPAGQPNYGYIF. CDR3 coding DNA: TGTGCCAGCAGCCCAGCGGGGCAGCCAAACTATGGCTACATCTTC.

The CDR3 reads CASSRRLGAGEQFF. The CDR3 DNA sequence: TGTGCCAGCAGCCGAAGACTGGGGGCAGGTGAGCAGTTCTTC. V gene TRBV9 combines with J gene TRBJ2-1, with D tentatively TRBD1 (6 bases). Trimming shortened V by 4 bases and J by 9 bases, and 17 bases separated the two germline ends. This CDR3 comprises 14 residues. Germline CDR1 and CDR2: SGDLS and YYNGEE.

V usage is TRBV2 and J usage is TRBJ1-2; D is ambiguous. This CDR3 contains 15 residues. Deletions cut 3 bases from V and 0 bases from J, with 11 bases between. The germline V gene has CDR1 SNHLY and CDR2 FYNNEI. In DNA, the CDR3 is TGTGCCAGCAGTGAGCGCCGTAACCCTAACTATGGCTACACCTTC. This encodes CASSERRNPNYGYTF.

CDR3 sequence (DNA): TGTGCCTGGCTCCGTTTCGGCGGGAGGTCAAACAATGAGCAGTTCTTC. The encoded protein is CAWLRFGGRSNNEQFF. The genes are TRBV30 and TRBJ2-1; 8 nucleotides line up with TRBD2. The CDR3 spans 16 residues. Germline V gene lookup returns CDR1 GTSNPN and CDR2 SVGIG (reference sequence). The V and J ends lost 5 bases and 5 bases, in that order; junction bases with no gene match: 14.

The chain carries TRBV30 and TRBJ1-1, with unresolved D. The V gene lost 4 bases and the J gene lost 4 bases, with 16 bases spanning the gap. The CDR3 extends over 14 amino acids. In germline, CDR1 is GTSNPN, CDR2 SVGIG (reference sequence). CDR3 coding DNA: TGTGCCTGGAACTTACGGAGGGTTGGCACTGAAGCTTTCTTT. This gives the protein CAWNLRRVGTEAFF.

The chain joins TRBV27 to TRBJ2-2; D is uncertain. The length of the CDR3 is 15 residues. The germline CDR1 and CDR2 sequences are MNHEY and SMNVEV (reference sequence). Trimming left V 8 bases short and J 2 bases short, with 15 bases between. Here the CDR3 reads CASSHSSLNTGELFF. The CDR3 DNA is TGTGCCAGCTCCCACTCGTCTTTAAACACCGGGGAGCTGTTTTTT.

Of note for this clone: One end of the junction does not line up with germline, which may come from a read error. The rearrangement links TRBV13 to TRBJ1-2; weak D call: TRBD1 (5 bases). Germline lookup yields CDR1 PRHDT and CDR2 FYEKMQ (reference sequence). The CDR3 length is 14 residues. CDR3 DNA: TGTGCCAGCAGCATAGGATTGGACAATACTCATTGGGCCTTC. Amino acid sequence: CASSIGLDNTHWAF.